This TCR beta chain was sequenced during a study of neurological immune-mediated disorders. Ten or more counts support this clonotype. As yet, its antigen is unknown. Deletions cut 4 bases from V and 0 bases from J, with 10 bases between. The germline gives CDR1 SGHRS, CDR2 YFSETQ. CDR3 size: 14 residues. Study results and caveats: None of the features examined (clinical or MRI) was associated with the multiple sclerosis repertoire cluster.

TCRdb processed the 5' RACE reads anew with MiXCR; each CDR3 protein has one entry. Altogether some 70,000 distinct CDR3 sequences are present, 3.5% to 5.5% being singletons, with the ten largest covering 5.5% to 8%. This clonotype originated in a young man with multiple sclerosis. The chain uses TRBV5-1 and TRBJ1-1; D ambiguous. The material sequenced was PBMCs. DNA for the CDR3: TGCGCCAGCAGCAACATAGTGATGAACACTGAAGCTTTCTTT. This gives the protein CASSNIVMNTEAFF.